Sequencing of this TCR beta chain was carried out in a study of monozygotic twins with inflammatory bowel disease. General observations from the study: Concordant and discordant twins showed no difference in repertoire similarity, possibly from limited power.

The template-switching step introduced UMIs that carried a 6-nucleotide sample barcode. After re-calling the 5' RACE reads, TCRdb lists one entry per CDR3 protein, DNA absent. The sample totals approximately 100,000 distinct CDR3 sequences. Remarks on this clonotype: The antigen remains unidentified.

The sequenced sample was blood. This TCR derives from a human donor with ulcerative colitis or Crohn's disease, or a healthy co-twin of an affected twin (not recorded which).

CDR3 region: CASSLRLRGEYSNQPQHF. The genes are TRBV11-2 and TRBJ1-5; TCRdb designates TRBD1, a call that cannot be tested without DNA. The CDR3 totals 18 residues. Germline loops: CDR1 SGHAT, CDR2 FQNNGV.